A selection of T cell receptor beta chains follows, all from one sample in a study of cytomegalovirus exposure and HLA in healthy donors. TCRdb's copy holds only in-frame clones and misses some; the assay was immunoSEQ multiplex PCR. The table lists approximately 160,000 clones, 82% of them singletons, with approximately 1.5% in the top ten. Input material: PBMCs. All receptors derive from a male donor in good health and CMV-seronegative. CDR3s include the opening cysteine and the closing phenylalanine or tryptophan. The order of the fields is clone size, J gene, V gene, D gene, CDR3 protein, CDR3 DNA. D genes are given only for firm matches. Rows give clone size only sometimes, using once, few, many, or a class for an expanded clone.

- | TRBJ1-6 | TRBV27 | - | CASSPLQGSSSNSPLHF | TGTGCCAGCAGCCCTCTACAGGGTAGTTCTTCTAATTCACCCCTCCACTTT
few | TRBJ2-2 | TRBV5-1 | - | CASSLRVAGELFF | TGCGCCAGCAGCTTGAGAGTCGCGGGGGAGCTGTTTTTT
few | TRBJ1-1 | TRBV7-9 | - | CASSLAGGSTEAFF | TGTGCCAGCAGCTTAGCTGGGGGGAGCACTGAAGCTTTCTTT
- | TRBJ1-1 | TRBV5-6 | TRBD1 | CASSLDRGHHTEAFF | TGTGCCAGCAGCTTGGACAGGGGCCACCACACTGAAGCTTTCTTT
- | TRBJ1-1 | TRBV5-4 | - | CASSNDRFHTEAFF | TGTGCCAGCAGCAACGACAGATTTCACACTGAAGCTTTCTTT
- | TRBJ2-2 | TRBV7-3 | - | CASSFRFAGRAGELFF | TGTGCCAGCAGCTTTCGTTTCGCGGGACGGGCCGGGGAGCTGTTTTTT
once | TRBJ2-7 | TRBV27 | - | CASSSFAGEQYF | TGTGCCAGCAGTTCGTTCGCGGGGGAGCAGTACTTC
- | TRBJ2-7 | TRBV28 | - | CASSSTAVSYEQYF | TGTGCCAGCAGTTCTACAGCGGTCTCCTACGAGCAGTACTTC
- | TRBJ2-5 | TRBV5-1 | TRBD2 | CASSSRLAGVVQETQYF | TGCGCCAGCAGCTCTAGACTAGCGGGAGTGGTGCAAGAGACCCAGTACTTC
- | TRBJ2-3 | TRBV6-1 | TRBD2 | CATPTSGGAADTQYF | TGTGCCACCCCGACTAGCGGGGGGGCAGCAGATACGCAGTATTTT
- | TRBJ2-3 | TRBV9 | - | CASSVTSTDTQYF | TGTGCCAGCAGCGTCACTAGCACAGATACGCAGTATTTT
- | TRBJ2-5 | TRBV6-5 | TRBD2 | CASSYLGRGETQYF | TGTGCCAGCAGTTACCTCGGGCGGGGGGAGACCCAGTACTTC
- | TRBJ2-7 | TRBV13 | TRBD2 | CASSPPVTIAGGLRAYEQYF | TGTGCCAGCAGCCCGCCTGTCACTATAGCGGGGGGGCTTCGTGCCTACGAGCAGTACTTC
- | TRBJ2-1 | TRBV11-2 | - | CASSLGSGAPIEQFF | TGTGCCAGCAGCTTAGGGTCAGGGGCGCCCATTGAGCAGTTCTTC
- | TRBJ1-2 | TRBV18 | - | CASSPVSGTGNYGYTF | TGTGCCAGCTCACCGGTGTCGGGAACAGGGAACTATGGCTACACCTTC
- | TRBJ2-1 | TRBV28 | TRBD2 | CASSSTSGRAGSYNEQFF | TGTGCCAGCAGTTCGACTAGCGGGAGGGCCGGGTCCTACAATGAGCAGTTCTTC
- | TRBJ1-4 | TRBV2 | TRBD1 | CASSSRGTGNEKLFF | TGTGCCAGCAGTAGCCGCGGGACAGGGAATGAAAAACTGTTTTTT
few | TRBJ2-7 | TRBV27 | - | CASSQGFHEQYF | TGTGCCAGCAGTCAGGGATTTCACGAGCAGTACTTC
- | TRBJ2-5 | TRBV19 | TRBD2 | CASSPQVLANLRETQYF | TGTGCCAGTAGTCCCCAGGTACTAGCGAACCTCCGGGAGACCCAGTACTTC
- | TRBJ2-2 | TRBV5-1 | - | CASFLTGSATGELFF | TGCGCCAGCTTCCTAACAGGGTCGGCCACCGGGGAGCTGTTTTTT
- | TRBJ2-2 | TRBV10-1 | TRBD1 | CASSAQPGGGELFF | TGCGCCAGCAGTGCCCAACCAGGGGGCGGGGAGCTGTTTTTT
- | TRBJ2-1 | TRBV5-4 | TRBD2 | CASSSTGTSGRARYNEQFF | TGTGCCAGCAGCTCGACCGGGACTAGCGGGAGGGCAAGGTACAATGAGCAGTTCTTC
- | TRBJ2-1 | TRBV27 | TRBD2 | CASSLRRGAYNEQFF | TGTGCCAGCAGTTTACGTCGGGGGGCCTACAATGAGCAGTTCTTC
- | TRBJ2-7 | TRBV4-2 | TRBD1 | CASSQGGTGAPEQYF | TGTGCCAGCAGCCAAGGGGGGACAGGGGCCCCCGAGCAGTACTTC
- | TRBJ2-2 | TRBV6-1 | TRBD1 | CASTLTGGVGGELFF | TGTGCCAGCACCCTGACAGGGGGTGTTGGCGGGGAGCTGTTTTTT
- | TRBJ2-2 | TRBV27 | - | CASSLLIGAKNTGELFF | TGTGCCAGCAGTTTATTAATAGGGGCTAAAAACACCGGGGAGCTGTTTTTT
- | TRBJ1-2 | TRBV7-2 | - | CAGLRTSGGYTF | TGTGCCGGATTACGAACAAGCGGTGGCTACACCTTC
- | TRBJ1-5 | TRBV4-1 | - | CASSPHSPDRGQPQHF | TGCGCCAGCAGCCCCCACAGCCCCGACCGGGGTCAGCCCCAGCATTTT
- | TRBJ1-6 | TRBV6-6 | - | CASSLLREHSPLHF | TGTGCCAGCAGCCTACTACGAGAACATTCACCCCTCCACTTT
- | TRBJ1-4 | TRBV6-1 | TRBD1 | CASRVGTGGEKLFF | TGTGCCAGCAGAGTCGGGACAGGGGGTGAAAAACTGTTTTTT
once | TRBJ2-2 | TRBV6-1 | - | CASSLRVDTGELFF | TGTGCCAGCAGTCTCCGGGTGGACACCGGGGAGCTGTTTTTT
- | TRBJ1-4 | TRBV28 | - | CASSLLPRKLFF | TGTGCCAGCAGTTTACTGCCTAGAAAACTGTTTTTT
- | TRBJ1-2 | TRBV7-8 | TRBD1 | CASSIQWTGSDYGYTF | TGTGCCAGCAGCATACAATGGACAGGATCCGACTATGGCTACACCTTC
- | TRBJ1-4 | TRBV5-5 | TRBD1 | CASSLVGQGPEKLFF | TGTGCCAGCAGCTTGGTCGGACAGGGGCCTGAAAAACTGTTTTTT
- | TRBJ2-1 | TRBV4-1 | TRBD2 | CASSQEGLAFNNEQFF | TGCGCCAGCAGCCAAGAAGGACTAGCTTTTAATAATGAGCAGTTCTTC
few | TRBJ1-1 | TRBV5-6 | - | CASSLGGLGAEAFF | TGTGCCAGCAGCTTGGGGGGGCTAGGGGCAGAAGCTTTCTTT
- | TRBJ2-1 | TRBV7-9 | - | CASSLASDYNEQFF | TGTGCCAGCAGCTTAGCTAGCGACTACAATGAGCAGTTCTTC
- | TRBJ2-7 | TRBV5-1 | TRBD1 | CASSLEGDRLYEQYF | TGCGCCAGCAGCTTGGAGGGGGACAGGCTCTACGAGCAGTACTTC
few | TRBJ2-4 | TRBV5-6 | TRBD1 | CASSARQGGDIQYF | TGTGCCAGCAGCGCCAGACAGGGTGGGGACATTCAGTACTTC
- | TRBJ1-6 | TRBV6-1 | - | CASSAQGKRLHF | TGTGCCAGCAGTGCACAGGGAAAGCGCCTCCACTTT
- | TRBJ2-2 | TRBV4-2 | - | CASSQSGLYTGELFF | TGTGCCAGCAGCCAATCGGGACTTTACACCGGGGAGCTGTTTTTT
- | TRBJ2-5 | TRBV28 | - | CASRGGGETQYF | TGTGCCAGCAGAGGGGGGGGAGAGACCCAGTACTTC
few | TRBJ2-3 | TRBV4-2 | TRBD2 | CASSQDWRGGTYF | TGTGCCAGCAGCCAAGATTGGCGGGGAGGGACGTATTTT
- | TRBJ2-7 | TRBV7-2 | TRBD2 | CASSLDVAGVREQYF | TGTGCCAGCAGCTTAGACGTAGCGGGAGTAAGGGAGCAGTACTTC
- | TRBJ1-3 | TRBV7-9 | TRBD1 | CASSPRQGGNTIYF | TGTGCCAGCAGCCCCCGACAGGGGGGAAACACCATATATTTT
- | TRBJ1-5 | TRBV2 | - | CASRGGNQPQHF | TGTGCCAGCAGGGGCGGCAATCAGCCCCAGCATTTT
- | TRBJ2-7 | TRBV30 | - | CAWSVGQTYEQYF | TGTGCCTGGAGTGTAGGACAAACCTACGAGCAGTACTTC
- | TRBJ2-3 | TRBV6-1 | TRBD2 | CASSEGLAGGGSTDTQYF | TGTGCCAGCAGTGAGGGACTAGCGGGGGGGGGATCCACAGATACGCAGTATTTT
- | TRBJ2-5 | TRBV5-5 | - | CASSISAGLLQETQYF | TGTGCCAGCAGCATATCGGCGGGCCTTCTCCAAGAGACCCAGTACTTC
- | TRBJ1-4 | TRBV19 | TRBD1 | CASQDWGTGFEKLFF | TGTGCCAGCCAAGACTGGGGGACAGGGTTTGAAAAACTGTTTTTT
few | TRBJ1-1 | TRBV6-5 | - | CASSWSGSVNTEAFF | TGTGCCAGCAGTTGGTCGGGATCGGTGAACACTGAAGCTTTCTTT
- | TRBJ1-2 | TRBV6-6 | TRBD1 | CASSSNARQGARGYTF | TGTGCCAGCAGCAGTAACGCGAGACAGGGGGCGCGTGGCTACACCTTC
- | TRBJ1-5 | TRBV7-9 | - | CASSLEGGQPQHF | TGTGCCAGCAGCTTAGAGGGGGGGCAGCCCCAGCATTTT
- | TRBJ2-7 | TRBV10-3 | - | CAISESIQKTGEQYF | TGTGCCATCAGTGAGTCGATCCAGAAAACGGGGGAGCAGTACTTC
- | TRBJ1-6 | TRBV7-2 | TRBD1 | CASSFGTVNSPLHF | TGTGCCAGCAGCTTCGGGACAGTTAATTCACCCCTCCACTTT
- | TRBJ2-7 | TRBV20-1 | - | CSATDRYEQYF | TGCAGTGCCACAGACCGCTACGAGCAGTACTTC
- | TRBJ1-2 | TRBV15 | - | CATGSGYGYTF | TGTGCCACCGGCTCAGGGTATGGCTACACCTTC
- | TRBJ1-2 | TRBV10-3 | - | CAISESEGSTGYTF | TGTGCCATCAGTGAGTCCGAGGGCAGCACTGGCTACACCTTC
- | TRBJ1-4 | TRBV7-8 | - | CASSLGRANEKLFF | TGTGCCAGCAGCTTAGGAAGAGCTAATGAAAAACTGTTTTTT